The 25 T cell receptor beta chains reported below all come from one sample, sequenced in a study of cytomegalovirus exposure and HLA in healthy donors. 60 Vbeta and 13 Jbeta primers were used in PCR. Clones were read by immunoSEQ multiplex PCR, and TCRdb kept only the in-frame ones, dropping some. This table has approximately 110,000 clones, about 73% appearing once. Sequencing was done on a sample of PBMCs. These TCRs come from a woman in her 40s in good health and CMV-seronegative.

This chain uses TRBV9 with TRBJ1-2, with TRBD1 as a possible D gene (6 bases). The length of the CDR3 is 13 residues. CDR1 is SGDLS and CDR2 is YYNGEE in the germline V gene. With 6 bases removed from V and 4 bases from J, the gap between germline ends came to 13 bases. CDR3 coding DNA: TGTGCCAGCAACACAGGGTTGGGCTATGGCTACACCTTC. Encoded protein: CASNTGLGYGYTF.

The V gene is TRBV29-1, the J gene TRBJ2-1; 10 bases fit TRBD2. The germline CDR1 and CDR2 sequences are SQVTM and ANQGSEA. The CDR3 has 13 residues. The J segment lost 8 bases and the V segment lost 7 bases, leaving 8 bases of the junction unmatched. CDR3 protein: CSAERGGLDEQFF. For the CDR3, the DNA is TGCAGCGCGGAGCGGGGGGGCCTTGATGAGCAGTTCTTC.

The V call is TRBV11-2, the J call TRBJ1-1; TRBD1 is a possible D gene (6 bases). Germline V CDR1 and CDR2: SGHAT, FQNNGV. V was pared by 3 bases and J by 1 base, with 9 bases between. This CDR3 region has 14 residues. CDR3 protein: CASSFFRGNTEAFF. The CDR3 nucleotides read TGTGCCAGCAGCTTTTTCAGGGGGAACACTGAAGCTTTCTTT.

This clone was counted between two and nine times. The chain combines TRBV19 with TRBJ2-1; perhaps TRBD2 as D (6 bases). Germline CDR1 and CDR2: LNHDA and SQIVND (reference sequence). This CDR3 has 13 residues. The V gene lost 1 base and the J gene lost 12 bases, with 13 bases spanning the gap. The CDR3 loop reads CASSIGGLQGQFF. The DNA for the CDR3 is TGTGCCAGTAGTATAGGGGGACTGCAGGGGCAGTTCTTC.

This sequence joins TRBV7-9 and TRBJ2-7; TRBD2 matches at 13 bases. The CDR3 loop spans 14 amino acids. Germline V gene sequence: CDR1 SEHNR, CDR2 FQNEAQ (reference sequence). Trimming at V came to 5 bases and at J to 6 bases, leaving 4 bases not matched to a gene. CDR3 protein: CASSPGLAGAEQYF. In DNA, the CDR3 is TGTGCCAGCAGCCCCGGACTAGCGGGAGCCGAGCAGTACTTC.

Only a few counts were recorded for this clone. This sequence joins TRBV7-9 and TRBJ2-5, with 9 bases fitting TRBD1. J lost 5 bases, V lost 5 bases, and 21 bases had no gene match. The CDR3 length is 19 residues. CDR1 and CDR2 from the germline V gene are SEHNR and FQNEAQ (reference sequence). The CDR3 region is CASSLRVSEDRGKRETQYF. CDR3 sequence (DNA): TGTGCCAGCAGCCTGCGGGTGTCCGAGGACAGGGGAAAACGGGAGACCCAGTACTTC.

About this clone: The junction and the germline gene differ at one end; a read error may be behind it. Here the CDR3 DNA reads TGTTCCAGCAGCTTGGGAGGGAACACTGAAGCTTTCTTT. Translation gives CSSSLGGNTEAFF. J is TRBJ1-1 and V is TRBV7-9; D is uncertain. CDR1 SEHNR and CDR2 FQNEAQ come from the germline V gene (reference sequence). This CDR3 has 13 amino acids.

V gene TRBV11-2 combines with J gene TRBJ2-1, with 11 bases fitting TRBD2. This CDR3 has 14 residues. V gave up 5 bases and J gave up 7 bases; unmatched junction bases: 4. Germline CDR1 is SGHAT and CDR2 is FQNNGV. The CDR3 DNA reads TGTGCCAGCAGCCCAAGGACTAGCGGGAATGAGCAGTTCTTC. Its protein is CASSPRTSGNEQFF. The full variable domain, with the rest looked up from reference TRBV11-2 and TRBJ2-1, is EAGVAQSPRYKIIEKRQSVAFWCNPISGHATLYWYQQILGQGPKLLIQFQNNGVVDDSQLPKDRFSAERLKGVDSTLKIQPAKLEDSAVYLCASSPRTSGNEQFFGPGTRLTVL.

The chain recombines TRBV2 with TRBJ2-5, with D possibly matching TRBD1 (5 bases). The germline V and J ends were trimmed by 5 bases and 1 base, with 11 bases remaining between them. This CDR3 has 14 amino acids. CDR1 is SNHLY, CDR2 FYNNEI, per germline. The CDR3 region is CASSPQGPQETQYF. The CDR3 bases are TGTGCCAGCAGTCCCCAGGGTCCCCAAGAGACCCAGTACTTC.

Relative to its sample, this clone is medium-sized. The chain is built from TRBV4-1 and TRBJ1-5; TRBD1 matches 8 bases. The length of the CDR3 is 15 residues. V shed 5 bases, J shed 9 bases, and the junction held 12 bases outside the gene matches. The germline V gene encodes CDR1 MGHRA and CDR2 YSYEKL. The CDR3 is CASSSAPGGRWPQHF. CDR3 in DNA: TGCGCCAGCAGCTCAGCGCCAGGGGGCAGGTGGCCCCAGCATTTT.

The chain is built from TRBV7-2 and TRBJ2-7; 10 nucleotides align to TRBD2. Trimming at V came to 5 bases and at J to 2 bases, leaving 6 bases not matched to a gene. The germline V gene has CDR1 SGHTA and CDR2 FQGNSA. The CDR3 loop spans 15 amino acids. The CDR3 region is CASSATSGITYEQYF. CDR3 in DNA: TGTGCCAGCAGCGCAACTAGCGGGATAACCTACGAGCAGTACTTC.

With respect to this clone: Distinct nucleotide sequences in the sample also encode this CDR3. The V and J genes are TRBV5-4 and TRBJ2-1, with 8 bases aligning to TRBD1. Germline V gene lookup returns CDR1 SGHNT and CDR2 YYREEE (reference sequence). Losses at the gene ends were 4 bases for V and 5 bases for J; bases not matched to a gene: 2. The CDR3 has 13 residues. CDR3 DNA sequence: TGTGCCAGCAGCCTGACAGGGGACAATGAGCAGTTCTTC. Translated: CASSLTGDNEQFF. The full variable domain, its missing parts supplied by reference TRBV5-4 and TRBJ2-1, is ETGVTQSPTHLIKTRGQQVTLRCSSQSGHNTVSWYQQALGQGPQFIFQYYREEENGRGNFPPRFSGLQFPNYSSELNVNALELDDSALYLCASSLTGDNEQFFGPGTRLTVL.

This chain connects TRBV30 to TRBJ2-3, with D perhaps TRBD1 (5 bases). V was trimmed by 4 bases and J by 4 bases, leaving 18 bases between them. The CDR3 consists of 15 residues. Germline CDR1 reads GTSNPN; CDR2 reads SVGIG (reference sequence). The CDR3 here is CAWTPSAGLADTQYF. Written as DNA, the CDR3 is TGTGCCTGGACCCCATCAGCAGGGTTGGCAGATACGCAGTATTTT.

V and J are TRBV10-3 and TRBJ1-2, with D tentatively TRBD1 (6 bases). Germline V gene data show CDR1 as ENHRY and CDR2 as SYGVKD. Trimming cost V 2 bases and J 1 base, with 11 bases left between them. This CDR3 is built from 15 residues. The CDR3, as DNA: TGTGCCATCAGTGAGAACGGGGGGCTTAACTATGGCTACACCTTC. Its translation is CAISENGGLNYGYTF.

The chain employs TRBV5-4 and TRBJ1-4; TRBD1 aligns across 11 bases. The CDR3 runs to 16 residues. V was clipped by 2 bases and J by 4 bases; unmatched bases: 4. The V gene's germline CDR1 is SGHNT and CDR2 YYREEE (reference sequence). For the CDR3, the DNA is TGTGCCAGCAGCTTACGGACAGGGGGCTTTAATGAAAAACTGTTTTTT. Protein sequence: CASSLRTGGFNEKLFF.

J is TRBJ1-2 and V is TRBV7-9; TRBD1 is a possible D gene (6 bases). CDR1 is SEHNR, CDR2 FQNEAQ, per germline (reference sequence). The CDR3 totals 14 residues. Trimming left V 3 bases short and J 8 bases short, with 16 bases between. For the CDR3, the DNA is TGTGCCAGCAGCTTCACAGGGTCGCCGGTAGGCTACACCTTC. This sequence encodes CASSFTGSPVGYTF.

Concerning this clone: The same CDR3 can be traced to other DNA sequences in this sample. This chain links TRBV19 with TRBJ2-3; 7 nucleotides line up with TRBD2. The germline V gene encodes CDR1 LNHDA and CDR2 SQIVND (reference sequence). The length of the CDR3 is 13 residues. J lost 1 base, V lost 6 bases, and 1 base had no gene match. The chain's CDR3 is CASRLAGTDTQYF. In DNA, the CDR3 is TGTGCCAGTAGGCTAGCGGGCACAGATACGCAGTATTTT.

The CDR3 DNA reads TGTGCCAGCAGCTTAGGCTCCCGGGTGGCCGCGGTGGAGACCCAGTACTTC. Translated: CASSLGSRVAAVETQYF. The rearrangement joins TRBV7-6 to TRBJ2-5; no reliable D call. Germline V gives CDR1 SGHVS, CDR2 FNYEAQ. The germline V and J ends were trimmed by 1 base and 5 bases, with 20 bases remaining between them. This CDR3 is built from 17 residues. The full variable domain, with the rest looked up from reference TRBV7-6 and TRBJ2-5, is GAGVSQSPRYKVTKRGQDVALRCDPISGHVSLYWYRQALGQGPEFLTYFNYEAQQDKSGLPNDRFSAERPEGSISTLTIQRTEQRDSAMYRCASSLGSRVAAVETQYFGPGTRLLVL.

This clone came up a few times. The rearrangement joins TRBV7-6 to TRBJ2-3, with 9 positions matching TRBD2. Trimming at V came to 2 bases and at J to 2 bases, leaving 5 bases not matched to a gene. Per the germline V gene, CDR1 is SGHVS and CDR2 is FNYEAQ. This CDR3 region has 16 residues. CDR3 sequence reads: CASSLPSGTPTDTQYF. CDR3 nucleotide sequence: TGTGCCAGCAGCTTACCTAGCGGGACACCCACAGATACGCAGTATTTT. Combining the CDR3 with reference TRBV7-6 and TRBJ2-3 gives the whole variable domain GAGVSQSPRYKVTKRGQDVALRCDPISGHVSLYWYRQALGQGPEFLTYFNYEAQQDKSGLPNDRFSAERPEGSISTLTIQRTEQRDSAMYRCASSLPSGTPTDTQYFGPGTRLTVL.

The rearrangement links TRBV28 to TRBJ1-1, with D possibly matching TRBD1 (6 bases). Germline values: CDR1 MDHEN, CDR2 SYDVKM. The ends were cut back, 5 bases at V and 0 bases at J, with 10 bases in the middle. The CDR3 consists of 14 residues. DNA of the CDR3: TGTGCCAGCAGTGGGGGCGGATTGAACACTGAAGCTTTCTTT. Its protein product is CASSGGGLNTEAFF.

The chain joins TRBV28 to TRBJ2-3, with TRBD2 matching over 9 bases. Germline CDR1 is MDHEN and CDR2 is SYDVKM. This CDR3 has 16 residues. V was clipped by 2 bases and J by 1 base; unmatched bases: 4. The DNA for the CDR3 is TGTGCCAGCAGTTTAATTCGCGGGAGGGGCACAGATACGCAGTATTTT. Protein sequence: CASSLIRGRGTDTQYF.

This chain links TRBV21-1 with TRBJ1-1. TRBV21-1 is assigned pseudogene status. The CDR3 extends over 15 amino acids. CDR3 nucleotide sequence: TGTGCCAGCAGCAAAGGGACCGGGAAGGACACTGAAGCTTTCTTT. It encodes CASSKGTGKDTEAFF.

The chain joins TRBV29-1 to TRBJ1-2; D is possibly TRBD1 (5 bases). Between the trimmed V and J ends, which lost 3 bases and 8 bases, there was a span of 16 bases. In germline, CDR1 is SQVTM, CDR2 ANQGSEA. The CDR3 has 13 amino acids. The CDR3 DNA follows: TGCAGCGTTGAGTTGGGCAGGGAATTGGGCTACACCTTC. It translates to CSVELGRELGYTF. The full variable domain, with the rest looked up from reference TRBV29-1 and TRBJ1-2, is SAVISQKPSRDICQRGTSLTIQCQVDSQVTMMFWYRQQPGQSLTLIATANQGSEATYESGFVIDKFPISRPNLTFSTLTVSNMSPEDSSIYLCSVELGRELGYTFGSGTRLTVV.

This rearrangement joins TRBV4-1 to TRBJ2-6; TRBD1 aligns across 11 bases. Germline V gene sequence: CDR1 MGHRA, CDR2 YSYEKL. J gave up 4 bases and V 5 bases, and 4 bases lay outside the gene matches. The CDR3 loop spans 16 amino acids. The CDR3 sequence is CASSGQGASGANVLTF. The CDR3 DNA reads as TGCGCCAGCAGCGGACAGGGGGCATCGGGGGCCAACGTCCTGACTTTC.

The chain is built from TRBV19 and TRBJ1-3; 7 bases map to TRBD1. Germline values: CDR1 LNHDA, CDR2 SQIVND (reference sequence). The CDR3 is 15 residues long. V shed 5 bases and J 0 bases; nucleotides not matched to a gene: 4. CDR3 sequence reads: CASSLGTDSGNTIYF. For the CDR3, the DNA is TGTGCCAGTAGTCTGGGGACAGACTCTGGAAACACCATATATTTT.